This TCR beta chain was sequenced during a study of regulatory T cells in long-lasting Graves disease. Study-wide findings and caveats: Compared with new cases, persistent Graves' patients showed reduced TCR diversity. The number of shared public clonotypes was higher in persistent patients (fewer than 3,000) than new patients (about 910). TRBV28, TRBJ1-2 and TRBJ2-5 were segments that persistent disease favored.

V dropped 7 bases and J dropped 10; count of bases not matched to a gene: 17. From germline, CDR1 is LGHNT and CDR2 FRNRAP. CDR3 length equals 15 residues. Building of the TCR beta libraries involved iRepertoire HTBI primers and Arm-PCR of CDR3 regions. TCRdb re-derived calls from the multiplex PCR reads in MiXCR, one entry per CDR3 protein. The table lists 600,000 to 850,000 distinct CDR3 sequences, around 30% of them singletons. About this clonotype itself: Its antigen is not identified.

Time point meaning: persistent/refractory GD, antithyroid drugs over 5 years with positive TRAb. TCR sequences were obtained from RNA taken from PBMCs. One endocrinology department in Xi'an, China, was where patients came from. The chain joins TRBV12-5 to TRBJ1-1; 8 positions match TRBD1. Sequenced here: peripheral blood mononuclear cells (PBMCs), sampled when the disease was refractory, from a patient treated with antithyroid drugs. This TCR was sampled from a female donor with Graves disease. CDR3 sequence reads: CASDELHPDRVGAFF. CDR3 DNA: TGTGCTAGTGACGAACTCCACCCGGACAGGGTGGGAGCTTTCTTT. Full variable domain (missing parts from reference TRBV12-5 and TRBJ1-1): DARVTQTPRHKVTEMGQEVTMRCQPILGHNTVFWYRQTMMQGLELLAYFRNRAPLDDSGMPKDRFSAEMPDATLATLKIQPSEPRDSAVYFCASDELHPDRVGAFFGQGTRLTVV.